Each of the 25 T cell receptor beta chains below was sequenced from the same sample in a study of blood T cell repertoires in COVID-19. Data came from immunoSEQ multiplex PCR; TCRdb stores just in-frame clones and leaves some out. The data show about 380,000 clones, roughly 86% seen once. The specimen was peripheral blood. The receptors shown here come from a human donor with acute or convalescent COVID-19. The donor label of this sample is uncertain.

The chain's CDR3 is CATSRLRQGLEKLFF. The CDR3 nucleotides are TGTGCCACCAGCAGACTCCGCCAGGGGCTGGAAAAACTGTTTTTT. The chain links TRBV15 to TRBJ1-4, with D tentatively TRBD1 (6 bases). The CDR3 sequence is 15 residues long. Between the trimmed V and J ends, which lost 2 bases and 8 bases, there was a span of 15 bases. Germline values: CDR1 LNHNV, CDR2 YYDKDF (reference sequence).

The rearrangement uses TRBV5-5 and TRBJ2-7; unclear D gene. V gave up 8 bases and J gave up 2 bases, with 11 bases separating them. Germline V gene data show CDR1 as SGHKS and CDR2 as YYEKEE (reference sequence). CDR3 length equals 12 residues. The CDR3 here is CASSDTTYEQYF. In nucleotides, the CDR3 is TGTGCCAGTTCCGACACAACCTACGAGCAGTACTTC.

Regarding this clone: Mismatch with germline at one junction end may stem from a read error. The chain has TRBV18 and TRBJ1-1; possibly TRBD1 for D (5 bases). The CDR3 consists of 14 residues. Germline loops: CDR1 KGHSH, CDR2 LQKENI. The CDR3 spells CASSPRRADTEVFF. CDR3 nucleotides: TGTGCCAGCTCACCGCGCAGGGCGGACACTGAAGTTTTCTTT.

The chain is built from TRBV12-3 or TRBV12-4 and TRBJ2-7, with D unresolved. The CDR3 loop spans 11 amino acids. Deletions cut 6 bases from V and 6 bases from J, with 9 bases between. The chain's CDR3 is CASSRLGEQYF. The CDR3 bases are TGTGCCAGCAGCCGACTCGGCGAGCAGTACTTC.

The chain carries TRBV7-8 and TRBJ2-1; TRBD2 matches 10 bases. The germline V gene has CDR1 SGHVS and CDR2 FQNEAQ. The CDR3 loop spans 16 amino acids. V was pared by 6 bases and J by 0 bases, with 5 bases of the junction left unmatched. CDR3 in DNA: TGTGCCAGCAGGTCAGGACTAGCGGTCTCCTACAATGAGCAGTTCTTC. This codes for CASRSGLAVSYNEQFF.

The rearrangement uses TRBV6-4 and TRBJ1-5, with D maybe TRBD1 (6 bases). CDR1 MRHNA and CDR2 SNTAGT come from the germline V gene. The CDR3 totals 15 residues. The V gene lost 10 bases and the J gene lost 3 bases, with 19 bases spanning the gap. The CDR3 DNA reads TGTGCCATCCGGGGGGCAGTCTTTAACAATCAGCCCCAGCATTTT. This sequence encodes CAIRGAVFNNQPQHF.

The CDR3 here is CASSPQGTNSYEQYF. The CDR3 bases are TGTGCCAGCTCACCCCAAGGGACTAACTCCTACGAGCAGTACTTC. V and J are TRBV18 and TRBJ2-7; TRBD2 agrees at 7 bases. The germline gives CDR1 KGHSH, CDR2 LQKENI. This CDR3 has 15 residues. The trim removed 3 bases at V and 0 bases at J, leaving 5 bases unmatched.

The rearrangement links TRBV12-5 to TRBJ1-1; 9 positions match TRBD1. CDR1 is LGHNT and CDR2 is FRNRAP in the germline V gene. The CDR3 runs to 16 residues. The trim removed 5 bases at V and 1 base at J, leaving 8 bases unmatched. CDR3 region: CASGKRTGVPNTEAFF. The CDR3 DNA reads TGTGCTAGTGGTAAGAGGACAGGGGTACCGAACACTGAAGCTTTCTTT.

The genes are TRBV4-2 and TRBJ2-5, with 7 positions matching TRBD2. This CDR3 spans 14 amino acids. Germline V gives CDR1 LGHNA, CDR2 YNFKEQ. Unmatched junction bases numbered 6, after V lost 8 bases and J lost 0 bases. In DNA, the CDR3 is TGTGCCAGCGCGAGCGGGGCGTACCAAGAGACCCAGTACTTC. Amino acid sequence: CASASGAYQETQYF.

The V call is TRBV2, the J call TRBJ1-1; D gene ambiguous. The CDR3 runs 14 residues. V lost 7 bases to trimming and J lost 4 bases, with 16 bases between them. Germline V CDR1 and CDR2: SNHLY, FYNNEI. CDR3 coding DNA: TGTGCCAGCAAATCCACGCTCCCAGGCACTGAAGCTTTCTTT. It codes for CASKSTLPGTEAFF.

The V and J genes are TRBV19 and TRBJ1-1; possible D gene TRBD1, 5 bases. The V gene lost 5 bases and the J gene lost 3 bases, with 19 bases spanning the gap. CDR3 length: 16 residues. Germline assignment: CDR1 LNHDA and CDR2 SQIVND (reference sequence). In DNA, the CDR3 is TGTGCCAGTAGTCCCGGGGCCTCTCGGGGGGACACTGAAGCTTTCTTT. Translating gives CASSPGASRGDTEAFF.

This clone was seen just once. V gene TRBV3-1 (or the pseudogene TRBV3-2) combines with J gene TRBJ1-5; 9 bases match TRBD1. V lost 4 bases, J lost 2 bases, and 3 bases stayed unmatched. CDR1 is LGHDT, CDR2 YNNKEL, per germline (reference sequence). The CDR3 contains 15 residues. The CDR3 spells CASSLDRGGNQPQHF. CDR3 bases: TGTGCCAGCAGCCTGGACAGGGGCGGCAATCAGCCCCAGCATTTT.

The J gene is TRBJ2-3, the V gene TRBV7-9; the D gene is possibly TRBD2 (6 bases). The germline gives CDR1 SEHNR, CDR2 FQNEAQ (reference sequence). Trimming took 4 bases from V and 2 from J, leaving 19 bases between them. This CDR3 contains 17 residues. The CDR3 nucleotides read TGTGCCAGCAGCTGGATGCCGGGACTCGGGTCCACAGATACGCAGTATTTT. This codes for CASSWMPGLGSTDTQYF.

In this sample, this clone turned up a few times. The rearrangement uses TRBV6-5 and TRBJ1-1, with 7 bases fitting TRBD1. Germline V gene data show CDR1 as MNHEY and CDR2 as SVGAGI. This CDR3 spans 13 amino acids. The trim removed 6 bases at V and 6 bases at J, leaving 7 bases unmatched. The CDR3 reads CASRLQGKAEAFF. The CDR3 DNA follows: TGTGCCAGCAGATTACAGGGGAAGGCTGAAGCTTTCTTT.

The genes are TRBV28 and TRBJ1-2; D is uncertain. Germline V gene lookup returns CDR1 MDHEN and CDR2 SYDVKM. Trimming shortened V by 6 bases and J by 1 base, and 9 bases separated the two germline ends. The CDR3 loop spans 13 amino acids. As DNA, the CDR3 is TGTGCCAGCAGAATAACAGTTAACTATGGCTACACCTTC. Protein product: CASRITVNYGYTF.

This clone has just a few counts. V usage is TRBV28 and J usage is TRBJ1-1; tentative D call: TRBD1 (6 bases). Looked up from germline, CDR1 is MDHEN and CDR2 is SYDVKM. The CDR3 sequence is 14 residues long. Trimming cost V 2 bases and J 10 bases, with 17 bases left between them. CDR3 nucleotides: TGTGCCAGCAGTTTACCTCACAGGGTAATGGCAGCTTTCTTT. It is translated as CASSLPHRVMAAFF.

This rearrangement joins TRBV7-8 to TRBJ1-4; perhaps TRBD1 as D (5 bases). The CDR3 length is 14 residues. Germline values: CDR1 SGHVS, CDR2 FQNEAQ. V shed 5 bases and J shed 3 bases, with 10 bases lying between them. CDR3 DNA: TGTGCCAGCAGCCCCAGGGCGGCTAATGAAAAACTGTTTTTT. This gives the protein CASSPRAANEKLFF.

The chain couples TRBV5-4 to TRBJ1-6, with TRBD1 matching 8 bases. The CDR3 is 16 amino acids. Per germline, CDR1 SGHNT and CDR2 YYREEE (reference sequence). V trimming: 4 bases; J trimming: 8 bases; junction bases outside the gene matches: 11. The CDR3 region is CASSVGQGRSDSPLHF. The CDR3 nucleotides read TGTGCCAGCAGCGTAGGACAGGGACGGAGCGATTCACCCCTCCACTTT.

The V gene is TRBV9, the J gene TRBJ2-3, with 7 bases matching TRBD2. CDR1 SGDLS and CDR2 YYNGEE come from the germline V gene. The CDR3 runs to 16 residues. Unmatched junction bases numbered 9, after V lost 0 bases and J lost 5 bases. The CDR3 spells CASSVVVGERGDTQYF. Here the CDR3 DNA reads TGTGCCAGCAGCGTAGTGGTGGGGGAGCGGGGAGATACGCAGTATTTT.

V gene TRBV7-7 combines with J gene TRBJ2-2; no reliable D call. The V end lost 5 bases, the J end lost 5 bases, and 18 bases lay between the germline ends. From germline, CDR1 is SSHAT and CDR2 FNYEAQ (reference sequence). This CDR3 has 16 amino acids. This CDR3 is CASSRTAAELTGELFF. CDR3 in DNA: TGTGCCAGCAGCCGTACTGCGGCAGAACTAACCGGGGAGCTGTTTTTT.

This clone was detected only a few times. CDR3 loop: CASSAQTGGKQTQYF. The CDR3 region has the DNA TGTGCCAGCAGCGCGCAGACAGGGGGTAAACAGACCCAGTACTTC. This rearrangement joins TRBV11-2 to TRBJ2-5; 9 positions match TRBD1. CDR3 length: 15 residues. Losses at the gene ends were 5 bases for V and 6 bases for J; bases not matched to a gene: 10. Germline V CDR1 and CDR2: SGHAT, FQNNGV.

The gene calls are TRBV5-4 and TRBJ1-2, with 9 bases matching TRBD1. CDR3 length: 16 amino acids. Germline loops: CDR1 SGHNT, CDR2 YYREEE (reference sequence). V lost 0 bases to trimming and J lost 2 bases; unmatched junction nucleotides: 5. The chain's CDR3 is CASSLEGDRENYGYTF. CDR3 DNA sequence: TGTGCCAGCAGCTTGGAAGGGGACAGGGAAAACTATGGCTACACCTTC.

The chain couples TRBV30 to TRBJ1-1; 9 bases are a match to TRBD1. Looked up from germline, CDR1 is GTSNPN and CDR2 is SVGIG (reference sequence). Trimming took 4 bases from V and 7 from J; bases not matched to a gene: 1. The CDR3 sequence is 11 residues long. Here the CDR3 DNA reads TGTGCCTGGAACAGGGGGCGTGAAGCTTTCTTT. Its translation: CAWNRGREAFF.

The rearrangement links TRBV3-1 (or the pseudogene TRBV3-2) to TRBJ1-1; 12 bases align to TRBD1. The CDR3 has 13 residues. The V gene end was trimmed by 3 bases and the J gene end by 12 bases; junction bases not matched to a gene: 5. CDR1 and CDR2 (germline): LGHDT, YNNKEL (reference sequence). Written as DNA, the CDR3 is TGTGCCAGCAGCCACCGGGACAGGGGGCCATCTTTCTTT. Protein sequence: CASSHRDRGPSFF.

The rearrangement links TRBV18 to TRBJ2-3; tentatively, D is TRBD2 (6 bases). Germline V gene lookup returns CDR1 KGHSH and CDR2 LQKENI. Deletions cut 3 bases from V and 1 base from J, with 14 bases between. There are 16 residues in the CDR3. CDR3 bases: TGTGCCAGCTCACCGCCGGGACTCTCCGGCACAGATACGCAGTATTTT. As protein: CASSPPGLSGTDTQYF.